The T cell receptor beta chain under discussion was sequenced for a study of blood T cells in healthy people across ages. Across the whole study: Template switching caught about one barcoded beta molecule for each two T cells. Study-level findings and limits: More naive CD4+ cells and higher diversity were found in long-lived than in aged donors. Diversity of TCR beta per million T cells declined in a roughly linear way with age.

About this clonotype: Antigen unknown.

The authors ran a second PCR of about 6 to 11 cycles using a sample-barcoded 5' primer and a J-beta primer mix. TCRdb re-analysed the 5' RACE reads in MiXCR, keeping a single row per CDR3 protein. This table holds 1.5 million to 2 million distinct CDR3 sequences, approximately 39% found once. Germline-derived CDR1 and CDR2 are SEHNR and FQNEAQ (reference sequence). The CDR3 spans 12 residues. This TCR derives from a human donor in good health. This chain uses TRBV7-9 with TRBJ2-5; D remains unclear. The end of the DNA is better explained by TRBJ2-7, so the J call may be wrong. Sequencing was done on a sample of blood. The CDR3 reads CASSPESDEQYF. The CDR3 region has the DNA TGTGCCAGCAGCCCCGAGTCTGACGAGCAGTACTTC.